This entry concerns a single T cell receptor beta chain. This clonotype was counted at least ten times. Its binding antigen is unknown. Base qualities are not provided; no much larger clone lies one nucleotide away. The data belong to a study of response to subunit inactivated influenza vaccine (dated by TCRdb to the late 2010s). Regarding the complete study: Deep quantitative T cell receptor repertoire profiling was used in the study to track responses to a trivalent subunit inactivated influenza vaccine. Study-wide findings and limitations: It was suggested by the authors that each seasonal influenza vaccination may recruit only a limited number of new T cells.

The method was RT-PCR. Sequencer: Illumina HiSeq 2500. The public reads were run again by TCRdb, first through fastp at Q25 and then through MiXCR, and only productive beta chains were kept. Every CDR3 protein is listed once, alongside the most common genes and DNA of its rows. A total of roughly 570,000 distinct CDR3 sequences appear in this sample, roughly 13% of them only once. The ten most abundant clones make up under 15% of the sample. This specimen's time point label, per the study, means: 45 days after influenza vaccine administration. The TCR sequence derives from a man aged 45-60 years who received an inactivated influenza vaccine. Donor details come from another sample of the same person, matched by shared clones. This specimen consisted of PBMCs from blood, obtained roughly 48 days after vaccination.

The CDR3 region: CASSLGAGALSHEQYF. The sequenced DNA: TGTGCCAGCAGCTTAGGGGCGGGGGCGCTGAGCCACGAGCAGTACTTC. The chain was built from TRBV13 and TRBJ2-7, and perhaps TRBD2 as D gene, on 7 matching bases. Including cysteine and phenylalanine, the CDR3 has 16 amino acids. Kept here is only the CDR3 DNA, which spans 48 bases and is read in frame from base 1. The junction carries 17 bases between V and J, which are trimmed by 0 bases and 5 bases respectively. Per the germline V gene (reference sequence), PRHDT is the CDR1 and FYEKMQ is the CDR2.